Listed below are T cell receptor beta chains from one sample, sequenced in a study of cytomegalovirus exposure and HLA in healthy donors. The assay was immunoSEQ multiplex PCR, and TCRdb's table has in-frame clones only and misses some. Here the sample spans some 140,000 clones, 70% to 85% being singletons. The sample comprised PBMCs. The receptors shown here come from a man between 25 and 39 years old in good health and CMV-seronegative. CDR3s include the opening cysteine and the closing phenylalanine or tryptophan. The D gene is left open where the match is weak. Only some rows state a clone size, as once, few, many or a class for expanded clones.

once,.,TRBJ2-2,TRBV6-4,CASSEMPVSAGELFF,TGTGCCAGCAGTGAAATGCCAGTCAGCGCCGGGGAGCTGTTTTTT
.,.,TRBJ1-2,TRBV6-5,CASSPVGGGYTF,TGTGCCAGCAGTCCCGTAGGGGGTGGCTACACCTTC
.,TRBD1,TRBJ1-1,TRBV9,CASSVEGQANTEAFF,TGTGCCAGCAGCGTAGAAGGACAGGCGAACACTGAAGCTTTCTTT
.,TRBD1,TRBJ1-3,TRBV7-3,CASSLAGTAENTIYF,TGTGCCAGCAGCCTAGCCGGGACAGCGGAAAACACCATATATTTT
.,.,TRBJ2-4,TRBV14,CASSQEFSGLAKNIQYF,TGTGCCAGCAGCCAAGAATTTTCCGGGTTAGCCAAAAACATTCAGTACTTC
.,TRBD1,TRBJ1-5,TRBV28,CASSFTGGRQPQHF,TGTGCCAGCAGTTTCACAGGGGGTCGCCAGCCCCAGCATTTT
.,.,TRBJ1-1,TRBV7-9,CSSSSQSPEAFF,TGTTCCAGCAGCTCCCAAAGCCCTGAAGCTTTCTTT
few,.,TRBJ1-1,TRBV7-9,CASSLGGGNTEAFF,TGTGCCAGCAGCTTGGGCGGGGGGAACACTGAAGCTTTCTTT
.,TRBD1,TRBJ2-3,TRBV5-4,CASSWPGTGGNRADTQYF,TGTGCCAGCAGCTGGCCTGGGACAGGGGGCAATAGGGCAGATACGCAGTATTTT
.,.,TRBJ2-3,TRBV6-4,CASSDGGSTDTQYF,TGTGCCAGCAGTGACGGGGGGAGCACAGATACGCAGTATTTT
few,TRBD1,TRBJ2-5,TRBV19,CASSSGTGSTETQYF,TGTGCCAGTAGTAGCGGGACAGGGAGTACAGAGACCCAGTACTTC
.,TRBD1,TRBJ2-3,TRBV28,CASTISDRVTDTQYF,TGTGCCAGCACTATCTCGGACAGGGTAACAGATACGCAGTATTTT
.,.,TRBJ2-3,TRBV28,CASSRPGLPTSTDTQYF,TGTGCCAGCAGCCGCCCAGGGTTACCTACTAGCACAGATACGCAGTATTTT
.,.,TRBJ2-6,TRBV7-9,CASSEGVSGANVLTF,TGTGCCAGCAGCGAGGGAGTCTCCGGGGCCAACGTCCTGACTTTC
few,TRBD2,TRBJ2-7,TRBV5-6,CASSFRRGANEQYF,TGTGCCAGCAGCTTCAGGCGGGGGGCCAACGAGCAGTACTTC
.,.,TRBJ1-2,TRBV5-6,CASSLPWRASNYGYTF,TGTGCCAGCAGCTTGCCCTGGAGAGCGTCTAACTATGGCTACACCTTC
.,.,TRBJ1-2,TRBV6-5,CASSSEQLYGYTF,TGTGCCAGCAGTTCCGAACAGCTCTATGGCTACACCTTC
.,.,TRBJ1-1,TRBV29-1,CSVPGAEAFF,TGCAGCGTTCCCGGGGCTGAAGCTTTCTTT
.,.,TRBJ2-5,TRBV4-1,CASSQYRSETQYF,TGCGCCAGCAGCCAATACAGGTCTGAGACCCAGTACTTC
.,.,TRBJ1-5,TRBV19,CASTSGGAGQPQHF,TGTGCCAGTACCTCTGGGGGGGCTGGTCAGCCCCAGCATTTT
.,.,TRBJ2-1,TRBV7-2,CASSLASGMKNEQFF,TGTGCCAGCAGCTTAGCGTCAGGGATGAAAAATGAGCAGTTCTTC
.,TRBD2,TRBJ2-1,TRBV5-1,CASSLGSGANEQFF,TGCGCCAGCAGCTTGGGAAGCGGGGCCAATGAGCAGTTCTTC
.,TRBD1,TRBJ2-2,TRBV5-4,CASSQGTGHGELFF,TGTGCCAGCAGTCAAGGGACAGGGCACGGGGAGCTGTTTTTT
few,.,TRBJ1-2,TRBV4-3,CASSQDQGDYGYTF,TGCGCCAGCAGCCAAGATCAAGGAGACTATGGCTACACCTTC
once,.,TRBJ1-6,TRBV5-4,CASSLGELNSPLHF,TGTGCCAGCAGCTTGGGGGAGCTAAATTCACCCCTCCACTTT
.,TRBD1,TRBJ1-1,TRBV5-1,CASSLQGVEAFF,TGCGCCAGCAGCTTGCAGGGGGTTGAAGCTTTCTTT
.,TRBD1,TRBJ2-1,TRBV5-5,CASSLGYQDRDEQFF,TGTGCCAGCAGCTTGGGGTACCAGGACAGGGATGAGCAGTTCTTC
.,.,TRBJ1-5,TRBV7-2,CASSLPGSDQPQHF,TGTGCCAGCAGCTTACCAGGGTCGGATCAGCCCCAGCATTTT
many,TRBD1,TRBJ2-2,TRBV5-6,CASRGTGNTGELFF,TGTGCCAGCAGAGGGACAGGGAACACCGGGGAGCTGTTTTTT
.,.,TRBJ1-2,TRBV29-1,CSVTDGFDYGYPF,TGCAGCGTAACGGACGGGTTTGACTATGGCTACCCCTTC
.,.,TRBJ2-1,TRBV29-1,CSVGTELYNEQFF,TGCAGCGTTGGGACAGAGCTCTACAATGAGCAGTTCTTC
.,TRBD1,TRBJ1-5,TRBV19,CASRRGQGNQPQHF,TGTGCCAGTAGGAGGGGACAGGGCAATCAGCCCCAGCATTTT
.,TRBD2,TRBJ2-5,TRBV9,CASSVGSRGEETQYF,TGTGCCAGCAGCGTAGGGTCACGGGGGGAAGAGACCCAGTACTTC
.,TRBD1,TRBJ1-2,TRBV5-4,CASSTGDYGYTF,TGTGCCAGCAGCACAGGGGATTATGGCTACACCTTC
once,.,TRBJ1-2,TRBV7-8,CASSLRGDYGYTF,TGTGCCAGCAGCTTACGGGGGGACTATGGCTACACCTTC
.,.,TRBJ1-1,TRBV19,CASSIGVNTEAFF,TGTGCCAGTAGTATCGGAGTTAACACTGAAGCTTTCTTT
.,TRBD1,TRBJ1-2,TRBV5-5,CASSPNGQGSWDTF,TGTGCCAGCAGCCCCAACGGACAGGGGTCATGGGACACCTTC
.,TRBD1,TRBJ1-1,TRBV4-1,CASSQDRGNTEAFF,TGCGCCAGCAGCCAGGACAGGGGCAACACTGAAGCTTTCTTT
.,TRBD1,TRBJ2-7,TRBV7-6,CASSLEQGPTNEQYF,TGTGCCAGCAGCTTAGAACAGGGGCCTACTAACGAGCAGTACTTC
.,TRBD1,TRBJ2-7,TRBV7-9,CAIYGDREEYEQYF,TGTGCCATCTACGGGGACAGGGAGGAATACGAGCAGTACTTC
.,TRBD1,TRBJ1-1,TRBV7-2,CASSLVGQGNTEAFF,TGTGCCAGCAGCTTAGTCGGACAGGGAAACACTGAAGCTTTCTTT
.,TRBD1,TRBJ2-3,TRBV5-4,CASSLDRGTDTQYF,TGTGCCAGCAGCTTGGACAGGGGAACAGATACGCAGTATTTT
.,.,TRBJ2-3,TRBV19,CASRGSGDNHEYF,TGTGCCAGTAGAGGAAGCGGAGACAACCACGAGTATTTT
.,.,TRBJ1-2,TRBV7-6,CASSLDEASGYPF,TGTGCCAGCAGCCTAGATGAGGCGAGTGGCTACCCCTTC
.,TRBD2,TRBJ2-1,TRBV5-4,CASSPGLAGGQYNEQFF,TGTGCCAGCAGCCCCGGACTAGCGGGGGGGCAGTACAATGAGCAGTTCTTC
few,TRBD1,TRBJ1-6,TRBV2,CASSERTGGNSPLHF,TGTGCCAGCAGTGAAAGGACAGGGGGGAATTCACCCCTCCACTTT
.,TRBD2,TRBJ2-2,TRBV18,CASSPTTSGINTGELFF,TGTGCCAGCTCACCGACGACTAGCGGCATCAACACCGGGGAGCTGTTTTTT
.,.,TRBJ1-1,TRBV30,CAWSPGLDTEAFF,TGTGCCTGGAGTCCTGGGCTGGACACTGAAGCTTTCTTT
.,TRBD2,TRBJ2-5,TRBV7-8,CASSPPGGEAETQYF,TGTGCCAGCAGCCCGCCTGGGGGGGAGGCCGAGACCCAGTACTTC
.,.,TRBJ2-7,TRBV11-3,CASSLAPGDEQYF,TGTGCCAGCAGCTTAGCCCCGGGAGACGAGCAGTACTTC
.,TRBD1,TRBJ1-5,TRBV6-1,CASSETGASNQPQHF,TGTGCCAGCAGTGAAACAGGGGCAAGCAATCAGCCCCAGCATTTT
.,TRBD1,TRBJ2-2,TRBV10-3,CAIGGGQGRTGELFF,TGTGCCATCGGGGGGGGACAGGGGCGGACCGGGGAGCTGTTTTTT
once,TRBD2,TRBJ2-2,TRBV5-4,CASSLKLAGGTGELFF,TGTGCCAGCAGCTTAAAGTTAGCGGGGGGCACCGGGGAGCTGTTTTTT